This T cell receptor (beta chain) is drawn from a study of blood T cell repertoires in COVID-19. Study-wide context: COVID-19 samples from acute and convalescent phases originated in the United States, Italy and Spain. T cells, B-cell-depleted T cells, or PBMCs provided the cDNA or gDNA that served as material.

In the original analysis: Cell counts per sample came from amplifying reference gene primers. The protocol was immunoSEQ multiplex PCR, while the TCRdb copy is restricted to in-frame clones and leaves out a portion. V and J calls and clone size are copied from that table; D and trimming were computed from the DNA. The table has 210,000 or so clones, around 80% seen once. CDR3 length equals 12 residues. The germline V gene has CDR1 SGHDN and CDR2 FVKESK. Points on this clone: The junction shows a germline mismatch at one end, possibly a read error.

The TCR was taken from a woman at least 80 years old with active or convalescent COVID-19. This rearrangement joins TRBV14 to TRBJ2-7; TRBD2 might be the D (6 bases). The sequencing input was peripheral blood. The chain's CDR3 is CASSQAGAVQHF. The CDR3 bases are TGTGCCAGCAGCCAAGCGGGAGCAGTACAGCACTTC.